Included here is one T cell receptor beta chain sequence, with context. These data belong to a study of blood T cell repertoires in COVID-19. Profiling relied on immunoSEQ multiplex PCR, and the TCRdb table lists in-frame clones only, not all of them. The data show about 69,000 clones, with around 85% seen just once and approximately 16% held by the top ten. V gave up 5 bases and J gave up 0 bases; unmatched junction bases: 11. The V gene's germline CDR1 is LGHNA and CDR2 YNFKEQ. The CDR3 extends over 17 amino acids. The material sequenced was peripheral blood. The clonotype originates from a man between 40 and 49 years old with COVID-19, enrolled during active disease. The rearrangement joins TRBV4-2 to TRBJ2-7, with TRBD2 matching 9 bases. The CDR3 is CASSAPLSGGSSYEQYF. CDR3 coding DNA: TGTGCCAGCAGCGCCCCCCTTAGCGGGGGAAGCTCCTACGAGCAGTACTTC.